These 18 T cell receptor beta chains were sequenced from one sample in a study of blood T cells in healthy people across ages. Sample-barcoded 5' priming and a J-beta primer mix drove a second PCR of about 7 to 11 cycles. TCRdb fed the 5' RACE reads into MiXCR, producing one record per CDR3 protein. The repertoire includes hundreds of thousands of distinct CDR3 sequences, less than 40% of them detected once, and 15% to 19% sits in the top ten. The sample was blood. These receptors were obtained from a woman older than 75 in good health.

This clonotype showed up many times. This chain joins TRBV7-2 and TRBJ2-2; the D gene is possibly TRBD2 (6 bases). V lost 3 bases and J 0 bases, leaving 8 bases between the germline ends. Germline V CDR1 and CDR2: SGHTA, FQGNSA. The CDR3 extends over 15 amino acids. CDR3 DNA sequence: TGTGCCAGCAGCTTCGGCGGGGCGAACACCGGGGAGCTGTTTTTT. Translation gives CASSFGGANTGELFF.

This clonotype was seen many times. A read error may account for a junction end that differs from germline. The chain joins TRBV7-6 to TRBJ1-2, with TRBD1 matching over 9 bases. The CDR3 is made up of 16 amino acids. Germline lookup yields CDR1 SGHVS and CDR2 FNYEAQ. In DNA form, the CDR3 reads TGTGCCAGCAACTTAGCACCGGGACAGGGTAACTATGGCTACACCTTC. This sequence encodes CASNLAPGQGNYGYTF.

The genes are TRBV12-3 or TRBV12-4 and TRBJ1-5; D not resolved. V was trimmed by 6 bases and J by 5 bases, leaving 14 bases between them. The CDR3 runs to 14 residues. DNA for the CDR3: TGTGCCAGCAGCCTGACCCTCGAGCATCAGCCCCAGCATTTT. Translating it yields CASSLTLEHQPQHF.

This clonotype was seen ten or more times. V usage is TRBV4-2 and J usage is TRBJ2-3, with D possibly being TRBD1 or TRBD2 (6 bases each). Trimming took off 0 bases at V and 2 bases at J, with 15 bases between the two ends. This CDR3 is built from 17 residues. Germline V CDR1 and CDR2: LGHNA, YNFKEQ. The CDR3 region is CASSQETRGVITDTQYF. The CDR3 coding sequence is TGTGCCAGCAGCCAAGAGACGAGGGGGGTAATCACAGATACGCAGTATTTT.

The chain links TRBV20-1 to TRBJ2-7; TRBD2 matches 12 bases. The CDR3 spans 15 residues. The germline gives CDR1 DFQATT, CDR2 SNEGSKA (reference sequence). The V and J ends lost 6 bases and 2 bases, in that order; junction bases with no gene match: 8. CDR3 sequence (DNA): TGCAGTGCGGGTAGGACTAGCGGGATGACCTACGAGCAGTACTTC. As protein: CSAGRTSGMTYEQYF.

Concerning this clonotype itself: A much bigger clone sits one base away, suggesting this may be a read error. The chain links TRBV7-2 to TRBJ1-6; the D gene is possibly TRBD1 (5 bases). Trimming took off 2 bases at V and 10 bases at J, with 15 bases between the two ends. This CDR3 spans 15 amino acids. Germline CDR1 reads SGHTA; CDR2 reads FQGNSA. CDR3 nucleotide sequence: TGTGCCAGCAGCTTACCCCAGGGATCGGGCTCACCCCTCCACTTT. Amino acids: CASSLPQGSGSPLHF. The full variable domain, completed using reference TRBV7-2 and TRBJ1-6, is GAGVSQSPSNKVTEKGKDVELRCDPISGHTALYWYRQSLGQGLEFLIYFQGNSAPDKSGLPSDRFSAERTGGSVSTLTIQRTQQEDSAVYLCASSLPQGSGSPLHFGNGTRLTVT.

The CDR3 DNA is TGCAGTGCTCCAAGCGGGTACACAGATACGCAGTATTTT. It specifies CSAPSGYTDTQYF. This chain joins TRBV20-1 and TRBJ2-3; D perhaps matches TRBD2 (6 bases). Deletions cut 5 bases from V and 2 bases from J, with 11 bases between. Germline lookup yields CDR1 DFQATT and CDR2 SNEGSKA (reference sequence). The CDR3 has 13 residues.

This clonotype was observed many times. J is TRBJ2-4 and V is TRBV7-2, with 10 bases that match TRBD2. The J call may be in error: the DNA end matches TRBJ2-7 better. The CDR3 is 14 amino acids. The V gene's germline CDR1 is SGHTA and CDR2 FQGNSA. In nucleotides, the CDR3 is TGTGCCAGCAGGCTAGCGGGGGTCGACTACGAGCAGTACTTC. This sequence encodes CASRLAGVDYEQYF.

This clonotype was observed many times. The chain is built from TRBV5-1 and TRBJ2-7, with D possibly matching TRBD1 (7 bases). V dropped 4 bases and J dropped 1 base, with 21 bases sitting between them. Germline loops: CDR1 SGHRS, CDR2 YFSETQ. The CDR3 is made up of 17 amino acids. This CDR3 reads CASSGGTPGTASYEQYF. CDR3 DNA sequence: TGCGCCAGCAGCGGGGGGACCCCCGGGACAGCGTCCTACGAGCAGTACTTC. Combining the CDR3 with reference TRBV5-1 and TRBJ2-7 gives the whole variable domain KAGVTQTPRYLIKTRGQQVTLSCSPISGHRSVSWYQQTPGQGLQFLFEYFSETQRNKGNFPGRFSGRQFSNSRSEMNVSTLELGDSALYLCASSGGTPGTASYEQYFGPGTRLTVT.

This sequence joins TRBV6-1 and TRBJ2-3; perhaps TRBD1 as D (5 bases). Trimming cost V 4 bases and J 8 bases, with 13 bases left between them. This CDR3 is 13 amino acids long. Germline CDR1 MNHNS, CDR2 SASEGT. CDR3 in amino acids: CASSVDVQGTQYF. DNA of the CDR3: TGTGCCAGCAGTGTTGACGTTCAGGGTACGCAGTATTTT.

This clonotype was counted many times. The gene calls are TRBV29-1 and TRBJ1-1; 9 nucleotides agree with TRBD1. The J segment lost 3 bases and the V segment lost 4 bases, leaving 3 bases of the junction unmatched. CDR1 is SQVTM, CDR2 ANQGSEA, per germline. The CDR3 loop spans 13 amino acids. Written as DNA, the CDR3 is TGCAGCGTTGCGGGACAGGGTGACACTGAAGCTTTCTTT. This sequence encodes CSVAGQGDTEAFF. Full variable domain (remainder filled in from reference TRBV29-1 and TRBJ1-1): SAVISQKPSRDICQRGTSLTIQCQVDSQVTMMFWYRQQPGQSLTLIATANQGSEATYESGFVIDKFPISRPNLTFSTLTVSNMSPEDSSIYLCSVAGQGDTEAFFGQGTRLTVV.

V is TRBV20-1 and J is TRBJ1-2, with 7 bases fitting TRBD1. CDR3 length equals 14 residues. V was pared by 5 bases and J by 2 bases, with 8 bases of the junction left unmatched. The germline V gene has CDR1 DFQATT and CDR2 SNEGSKA (reference sequence). As DNA, the CDR3 is TGCAGTGCTCTAGACAGGGTTCTGAACTATGGCTACACCTTC. Translating gives CSALDRVLNYGYTF.

The V and J genes are TRBV5-5 and TRBJ1-6; D gene unclear. The CDR3 is 12 residues long. V lost 4 bases and J lost 10, with 9 bases in between. Germline-derived CDR1 and CDR2 are SGHKS and YYEKEE (reference sequence). The CDR3 loop is CASSRVGSPLHF. Written as DNA, the CDR3 is TGTGCCAGCAGCCGGGTGGGATCACCCCTCCACTTT.

The chain couples TRBV5-5 to TRBJ2-5, with D perhaps assigned TRBD1 or TRBD2 (6 bases each). With the DNA end fitting TRBJ2-1 better, the J assignment may be wrong. Germline-derived CDR1 and CDR2 are SGHKS and YYEKEE (reference sequence). There are 14 residues in the CDR3. CDR3 bases: TGTGCCAGCAGCCTCGAACAGGGACTTGGGGCCCAGTTCTTC. Its translation is CASSLEQGLGAQFF.

This clonotype was seen many times. The V gene is TRBV7-9, the J gene TRBJ2-7; TRBD1 or TRBD2 may be the D gene (5 bases each). V lost 4 bases, J lost 0 bases, and 13 bases lay in between. The germline gives CDR1 SEHNR, CDR2 FQNEAQ (reference sequence). The CDR3 is 15 residues long. The CDR3 DNA reads TGTGCCAGCAGCTCGGGACCCCAAAGCTCCTACGAGCAGTACTTC. It encodes CASSSGPQSSYEQYF. Looking up the rest from reference TRBV7-9 and TRBJ2-7 gives the full variable domain: DTGVSQNPRHKITKRGQNVTFRCDPISEHNRLYWYRQTLGQGPEFLTYFQNEAQLEKSRLLSDRFSAERPKGSFSTLEIQRTEQGDSAMYLCASSSGPQSSYEQYFGPGTRLTVT.

In its sample, this clonotype was seen a few times. The rearrangement joins TRBV21-1 to TRBJ1-1. TRBV21-1 represents a pseudogene. The CDR3 totals 17 residues. The CDR3 DNA sequence: TGTGCCAGCAGCAAACTGGGGAAATCCTCGAAGAACACTGAAGCTTTCTTT. This encodes CASSKLGKSSKNTEAFF.

This clonotype came up a few times. The chain employs TRBV7-9 and TRBJ1-4, with D possibly matching TRBD1 (6 bases). The V gene's germline CDR1 is SEHNR and CDR2 FQNEAQ (reference sequence). This CDR3 is 14 amino acids long. V lost 11 bases to trimming and J lost 3 bases, with 16 bases between them. CDR3 protein: CACSMGTSNEKLFF. The CDR3 region has the DNA TGTGCCTGCTCGATGGGGACATCTAATGAAAAACTGTTTTTT. The variable domain in full, with the rest retrieved from reference TRBV7-9 and TRBJ1-4, is DTGVSQNPRHKITKRGQNVTFRCDPISEHNRLYWYRQTLGQGPEFLTYFQNEAQLEKSRLLSDRFSAERPKGSFSTLEIQRTEQGDSAMYLCACSMGTSNEKLFFGSGTQLSVL.

This clonotype was counted a few times. V is TRBV20-1 and J is TRBJ2-1; 9 nucleotides agree with TRBD2. Germline CDR1 reads DFQATT; CDR2 reads SNEGSKA (reference sequence). The CDR3 runs 15 residues. V was clipped by 3 bases and J by 5 bases; unmatched bases: 8. The CDR3 spells CSASISSGKHNEQFF. The CDR3 DNA follows: TGCAGTGCTAGTATTTCTAGCGGGAAGCACAATGAGCAGTTCTTC.